What follows are 9 T cell receptor beta chains derived from one specimen sequenced in a study of tumor-infiltrating lymphocytes in primary liver carcinoma. Total RNA amounting to around 450 ng was the source from which TCR beta cDNA was made with a constant-region primer. It was through three nested multiplex PCR rounds of slightly modified ARM-PCR that TCR beta libraries arose. Amplification in the first two PCR rounds was performed using TRBV1-TRBV30 forward primers and a C-beta reverse primer for 10 cycles each. One entry per CDR3 protein results from TCRdb running MiXCR on the multiplex PCR reads. The table includes fewer than 400,000 distinct CDR3 sequences, 65% detected once. Germline DNA was extracted alongside blood RNA, which was obtained from unsorted whole blood. Sequencing was done on a sample of peripheral blood. These receptors originate from a man aged 35 to 55 with primary liver carcinoma and hepatitis B virus infection.

Remarks on this clonotype: A much larger clonotype is one base distant, so this may be a read error. This chain links TRBV6-6 with TRBJ2-7; D gene unclear. In germline, CDR1 is MNHNY, CDR2 SVGAGI (reference sequence). CDR3 length equals 15 residues. V lost 6 bases and J 6 bases, leaving 21 bases between the germline ends. CDR3 protein: CASSPMTTMRSEQYF. The CDR3 coding sequence is TGTGCCAGCAGCCCTATGACAACCATGCGGAGCGAGCAGTACTTC.

The chain carries TRBV11-2 and TRBJ2-7, with D tentatively TRBD2 (6 bases). CDR3 length equals 13 residues. The germline V gene encodes CDR1 SGHAT and CDR2 FQNNGV. The V and J ends lost 4 bases and 6 bases respectively, with 13 bases between them. The CDR3 DNA reads TGTGCCAGCAGCTCAGATCCGGGGGTCGAGCAGTACTTC. It is translated as CASSSDPGVEQYF.

This chain connects TRBV14 to TRBJ2-1; 9 nucleotides align to TRBD2. CDR1 is SGHDN and CDR2 is FVKESK in the germline V gene. The CDR3 sequence is 16 residues long. Losses at the gene ends were 4 bases for V and 2 bases for J; bases not matched to a gene: 6. The CDR3 protein is CASSPVGGRAYNEQFF. DNA of the CDR3: TGTGCCAGCAGCCCCGTTGGCGGGAGGGCCTACAATGAGCAGTTCTTC.

The rearrangement uses TRBV25-1 and TRBJ1-1; maybe TRBD1 (5 bases). Germline V gene data show CDR1 as MGHDK and CDR2 as SYGVNS. V lost 4 bases and J lost 5, with 17 bases in between. The CDR3 spans 15 residues. The CDR3 region has the DNA TGTGCCAGCAGTGGGCAGGGAGGGGTAGGTACTGAAGCTTTCTTT. Amino acid sequence: CASSGQGGVGTEAFF.

This clonotype was recorded only once. The chain links TRBV12-3 or TRBV12-4 to TRBJ2-1, with 7 positions matching TRBD2. The CDR3 has 17 amino acids. The trim removed 5 bases at V and 8 bases at J, leaving 18 bases unmatched. The CDR3 sequence is CASSAGRGVRARDEQFF. The CDR3 DNA is TGTGCCAGCAGTGCAGGGAGGGGCGTGAGGGCCCGTGATGAGCAGTTCTTC.

As regards this clonotype: Since a much larger clone is just one base distant, this may be a read error. The chain carries TRBV12-3 or TRBV12-4 and TRBJ2-7, with 9 bases matching TRBD2. The CDR3 runs to 16 residues. V trimming: 3 bases; J trimming: 5 bases; junction bases outside the gene matches: 11. The CDR3 region has the DNA TGTGCCAGCAGTTTCCGTAGCGGGGGTTTTTCGGACGAGCAGTACTTC. Translating gives CASSFRSGGFSDEQYF.

This clonotype was detected ten times or more. V and J are TRBV12-3 or TRBV12-4 and TRBJ2-3; tentatively, D is TRBD1 or TRBD2 (5 bases each). V dropped 6 bases and J dropped 6 bases, with 16 bases sitting between them. The CDR3 totals 14 residues. The DNA of the CDR3 is TGTGCCAGCAGCCCGGGGCCCTTTATGGATACGCAGTATTTT. It is translated as CASSPGPFMDTQYF.

The chain employs TRBV5-4 and TRBJ2-3; D perhaps matches TRBD2 (6 bases). CDR3 length: 15 residues. Trimming removed 10 bases at V and 5 bases at J, with 23 bases between. From germline, CDR1 is SGHNT and CDR2 YYREEE (reference sequence). The CDR3 DNA follows: TGTGCCGCAGTAATGGCGGGACCCGGGGAAGATACGCAGTATTTT. Translating gives CAAVMAGPGEDTQYF.

In its sample, this clonotype was seen a few times. The junction differs from germline at one of its ends, possibly a read error. The chain joins TRBV7-8 to TRBJ1-5, with D perhaps TRBD1 (6 bases). Germline-derived CDR1 and CDR2 are SGHVS and FQNEAQ. The CDR3 is made up of 15 amino acids. This chain's CDR3 is CASSLEGESNQPQHF. The CDR3 DNA follows: TGTGCCAGTAGCTTAGAGGGGGAATCCAATCAGCCCCAGCATTTT.